This TCR beta chain emerged from a study of cytomegalovirus exposure and HLA in healthy donors. About the research overall: The Caucasian-associated ancestry cluster held less than 85% of 300 to 450 genotyped donors.

On this clone: Its antigen is still unknown.

The PCR made use of 60 Vbeta and 13 Jbeta primers. Profiling relied on immunoSEQ multiplex PCR, and the TCRdb table lists in-frame clones only, not all of them. The data show 150,000 to 200,000 clones, roughly 70% seen once. Deletions cut 3 bases from V and 1 base from J, with 7 bases between. The length of the CDR3 is 14 residues. Looked up from germline, CDR1 is SGHTA and CDR2 is FQGTGA. Findings and caveats of the study: Later findings reportedly placed an Asian-associated ancestry cluster below the approximately 700-donor mean for N-insertions. As was reported, the classifier diagnosed cytomegalovirus status with high specificity and sensitivity.

The chain has TRBV7-3 and TRBJ2-1; D may be TRBD2 (6 bases). The specimen sequenced was PBMCs. The TCR sequence derives from a male donor in good health and CMV-seronegative. The CDR3 coding sequence is TGTGCCAGCAGCTTGGGAGGATCCTACAATGAGCAGTTCTTC. This codes for CASSLGGSYNEQFF.